The 15 T cell receptor beta chains below all came from one sample that was sequenced in a study of beta chain features in type 1 diabetes. What was sequenced were expressed TCRB transcripts, since all of the isolated RNA had been reverse transcribed. Data came from immunoSEQ multiplex PCR; TCRdb stores just in-frame clones and leaves some out. The table lists 900,000 or so clones, 17% of them singletons. Sample: naive CD4+ T cells from blood. These receptor sequences come from a woman aged 18-29 years in good health.

The chain is built from TRBV18 and TRBJ2-2; 7 bases agree with TRBD2. Germline assignment: CDR1 KGHSH and CDR2 LQKENI. Trimming took 3 bases from V and 5 from J; bases not matched to a gene: 15. The CDR3 has 18 amino acids. This chain's CDR3 is CASSPSVTGLGSTGELFF. CDR3 in DNA: TGTGCCAGCTCACCCTCCGTCACCGGACTAGGCAGTACCGGGGAGCTGTTTTTT.

This chain uses TRBV27 with TRBJ2-3; a possible D gene is TRBD2 (6 bases). Trimming took off 7 bases at V and 2 bases at J, with 13 bases between the two ends. The CDR3 is made up of 14 amino acids. CDR1 is MNHEY, CDR2 SMNVEV, per germline (reference sequence). The DNA of the CDR3 is TGTGCCAGCACCACGACTAGAAACACAGATACGCAGTATTTT. Its protein is CASTTTRNTDTQYF.

This clone was detected only a few times. The chain couples TRBV7-9 to TRBJ2-5; 7 bases are a match to TRBD2. J was trimmed by 10 bases and V by 5 bases; bases with no gene match: 4. The CDR3 loop spans 11 amino acids. CDR1 is SEHNR, CDR2 FQNEAQ, per germline (reference sequence). In DNA form, the CDR3 reads TGTGCCAGCAGCCTTCGGGGGGACCAGTACTTC. Translating it yields CASSLRGDQYF.

This clone turned up a few times. The CDR3 reads CASSIGDRPYEQYF. CDR3 bases: TGTGCCAGTAGTATTGGAGACAGGCCCTACGAGCAGTACTTC. The chain has TRBV19 and TRBJ2-7; a possible D gene is TRBD1 (6 bases). The CDR3 sequence is 14 residues long. From germline, CDR1 is LNHDA and CDR2 SQIVND (reference sequence). The germline V and J ends were trimmed by 3 bases and 2 bases, with 11 bases remaining between them.

This clone was counted at least ten times. Other DNA sequences of this sample code for an identical CDR3. Written as DNA, the CDR3 is TGTGCCAGCAGCCCACAGGGGATCGAGCAGTACTTC. Translating it yields CASSPQGIEQYF. V and J are TRBV7-9 and TRBJ2-7; 7 bases agree with TRBD1. Per germline, CDR1 SEHNR and CDR2 FQNEAQ (reference sequence). This CDR3 contains 12 residues. With 5 bases clipped from V and 6 bases from J, the junction kept 4 bases outside the gene matches.

This chain uses TRBV27 with TRBJ2-1; 14 nucleotides line up with TRBD2. Germline V gives CDR1 MNHEY, CDR2 SMNVEV (reference sequence). The V gene end was trimmed by 3 bases and the J gene end by 7 bases; junction bases not matched to a gene: 8. The CDR3 runs 17 residues. CDR3 DNA sequence: TGTGCCAGCAGTTTCCGACCGGGACTAGCGGGAGCAAATGAGCAGTTCTTC. Amino acid sequence: CASSFRPGLAGANEQFF.

This clone was counted between two and nine times. This chain joins TRBV15 and TRBJ2-5; D is unresolved. The DNA end lines up better with TRBJ2-7; the J call may be wrong. The CDR3 runs 12 residues. Germline CDR1 is LNHNV and CDR2 is YYDKDF (reference sequence). This chain's CDR3 is CAATVHSYEQYF. The CDR3 DNA is TGTGCCGCAACAGTCCACTCCTACGAGCAGTACTTC.

The chain recombines TRBV7-9 with TRBJ2-3; D perhaps matches TRBD1 (5 bases). The germline V and J ends were trimmed by 3 bases and 2 bases, with 18 bases remaining between them. The germline gives CDR1 SEHNR, CDR2 FQNEAQ (reference sequence). The CDR3 is 17 amino acids. CDR3 coding DNA: TGTGCCAGCAGCTTCTCCCCGGACATCCCCTTCACAGATACGCAGTATTTT. The encoded protein is CASSFSPDIPFTDTQYF.

The genes are TRBV5-4 and TRBJ2-1; D remains ambiguous. The germline gives CDR1 SGHNT, CDR2 YYREEE (reference sequence). The CDR3 covers 16 residues. Trimming removed 4 bases at V and 0 bases at J, with 14 bases between. The CDR3 sequence: CASSNPTPSSYNEQFF. In DNA form, the CDR3 reads TGTGCCAGCAGCAACCCGACCCCGAGCTCCTACAATGAGCAGTTCTTC.

V gene TRBV4-2 combines with J gene TRBJ2-7; TRBD2 matches at 11 bases. V trimming: 0 bases; J trimming: 4 bases; junction bases outside the gene matches: 11. This CDR3 has 18 residues. Germline V gene sequence: CDR1 LGHNA, CDR2 YNFKEQ. CDR3 amino acids: CASSQELPSTSGRYEQYF. DNA of the CDR3: TGTGCCAGCAGCCAAGAACTACCAAGCACTAGCGGGAGATACGAGCAGTACTTC.

The chain combines TRBV4-2 with TRBJ2-2; possible D gene TRBD1, 5 bases. Trimming cost V 0 bases and J 6 bases, with 26 bases left between them. This CDR3 comprises 20 residues. Per germline, CDR1 LGHNA and CDR2 YNFKEQ. CDR3 amino acids: CASSQDPPRQTNTVPGELFF. CDR3 nucleotides: TGTGCCAGCAGCCAAGATCCGCCGAGACAGACCAATACCGTCCCCGGGGAGCTGTTTTTT.

This clone was detected a few times. The chain has TRBV19 and TRBJ2-7; no firm D call. Trimming left V 5 bases short and J 3 bases short, with 11 bases between. Germline CDR1 LNHDA, CDR2 SQIVND (reference sequence). This CDR3 is built from 13 residues. CDR3 residues: CASSPRTDYEQYF. The CDR3 region has the DNA TGTGCCAGTAGTCCCAGAACCGACTACGAGCAGTACTTC.

The chain has TRBV6-5 and TRBJ2-2; D not certain. CDR1 and CDR2 (germline): MNHEY, SVGAGI. V shed 6 bases and J shed 1 base, with 6 bases lying between them. This CDR3 is built from 13 residues. The CDR3 DNA is TGTGCCAGCAGGAATCGGAACACCGGGGAGCTGTTTTTT. Translation: CASRNRNTGELFF.

CDR3 sequence (DNA): TGCAGCTCAAAGCGGTTAGAGGGGCCAGATACGCAGTATTTT. Protein product: CSSKRLEGPDTQYF. The chain is built from TRBV29-1 and TRBJ2-3; D assignment may be TRBD1 or TRBD2 (5 bases each). CDR1 is SQVTM and CDR2 is ANQGSEA in the germline V gene. The CDR3 loop spans 14 amino acids. V dropped 8 bases and J dropped 4 bases, with 19 bases sitting between them.

This clone was counted between two and nine times. The V call is TRBV7-9, the J call TRBJ1-4; no clear D gene. The germline CDR1 and CDR2 sequences are SEHNR and FQNEAQ (reference sequence). The CDR3 is 14 residues long. Trimming stripped 5 bases from V and 3 bases from J, with 10 bases between. CDR3 DNA sequence: TGTGCCAGCAGCCTACAGAGCTCTAATGAAAAACTGTTTTTT. This gives the protein CASSLQSSNEKLFF.